What follows are 10 T cell receptor beta chains derived from one specimen sequenced in a study of blood T cell repertoires in COVID-19. Clones were sequenced by immunoSEQ multiplex PCR, and TCRdb holds only the in-frame ones, with some missing. Among some 180,000 clones listed, roughly 84% were seen once. The sample consisted of peripheral blood. The receptors here all came from a woman aged 40 to 50 with COVID-19, enrolled during active disease.

The chain combines TRBV19 with TRBJ1-1; D gene ambiguous. V shed 1 base and J shed 4 bases, with 10 bases lying between them. The CDR3 spans 14 residues. The germline V gene encodes CDR1 LNHDA and CDR2 SQIVND (reference sequence). The CDR3 DNA reads as TGTGCCAGTAGTATAGTGGGAGGGTTCACTGAAGCTTTCTTT. This sequence encodes CASSIVGGFTEAFF.

The gene calls are TRBV14 and TRBJ2-1, with 7 positions matching TRBD2. Trimming cost V 6 bases and J 3 bases; bases outside gene matches: 5. The CDR3 consists of 14 residues. Germline V gene lookup returns CDR1 SGHDN and CDR2 FVKESK. CDR3 protein: CASSWEGSYNEQFF. CDR3 sequence (DNA): TGTGCCAGCAGTTGGGAGGGGAGCTACAATGAGCAGTTCTTC.

This chain's CDR3 is CSGAGVRGGYTF. In DNA form, the CDR3 reads TGCAGCGGCGCAGGGGTGCGCGGAGGCTACACCTTC. The V call is TRBV29-1, the J call TRBJ1-2; possible D gene TRBD1, 6 bases. V gave up 7 bases and J gave up 8 bases, with 17 bases separating them. CDR1 SQVTM and CDR2 ANQGSEA come from the germline V gene. This CDR3 spans 12 amino acids. The full variable domain, rest sourced from reference TRBV29-1 and TRBJ1-2, is SAVISQKPSRDICQRGTSLTIQCQVDSQVTMMFWYRQQPGQSLTLIATANQGSEATYESGFVIDKFPISRPNLTFSTLTVSNMSPEDSSIYLCSGAGVRGGYTFGSGTRLTVV.

The rearrangement uses TRBV5-1 and TRBJ2-5, with 7 positions matching TRBD1. The CDR3 spans 14 residues. Germline-derived CDR1 and CDR2 are SGHRS and YFSETQ. The V gene end was trimmed by 5 bases and the J gene end by 5 bases; junction bases not matched to a gene: 9. Here the CDR3 reads CASSDTRGKETQYF. Written as DNA, the CDR3 is TGCGCCAGCAGTGACACCAGGGGGAAGGAGACCCAGTACTTC.

This chain uses TRBV5-4 with TRBJ2-7; TRBD1 aligns across 9 bases. Trimming cost V 3 bases and J 4 bases; bases outside gene matches: 2. The CDR3 runs 13 residues. CDR1 SGHNT and CDR2 YYREEE come from the germline V gene (reference sequence). CDR3 bases: TGTGCCAGCAGCTCGGGACAGGGATACGAGCAGTACTTC. It specifies CASSSGQGYEQYF.

The CDR3 here is CASSLRRQMNTEAFF. The CDR3 bases are TGTGCCAGCAGCTTAAGAAGACAGATGAACACTGAAGCTTTCTTT. This chain joins TRBV11-2 and TRBJ1-1, with D tentatively TRBD1 (5 bases). The CDR3 is 15 amino acids. The V end was cut by 2 bases, the J end by 0 bases, with 10 bases between. CDR1 is SGHAT and CDR2 is FQNNGV in the germline V gene.

The chain has TRBV27 and TRBJ2-7, with a possible D match to TRBD1 (7 bases). The CDR3 is 15 residues long. Per germline, CDR1 MNHEY and CDR2 SMNVEV (reference sequence). Trimming cost V 4 bases and J 3 bases, with 16 bases left between them. In nucleotides, the CDR3 is TGTGCCAGCAGTTCCCTGCGGGACAGACTCTACGAGCAGTACTTC. It codes for CASSSLRDRLYEQYF.

This rearrangement joins TRBV19 to TRBJ1-5; a possible D gene is TRBD1 (5 bases). This CDR3 has 16 residues. The V and J ends lost 1 base and 1 base respectively, with 11 bases between them. Germline CDR1 and CDR2: LNHDA and SQIVND (reference sequence). The CDR3, as DNA: TGTGCCAGTAGTATAGGCCGGGGGGGGAGCAATCAGCCCCAGCATTTT. Protein product: CASSIGRGGSNQPQHF.

The chain carries TRBV28 and TRBJ2-2, with D possibly matching TRBD1 (5 bases). The germline V gene has CDR1 MDHEN and CDR2 SYDVKM. The length of the CDR3 is 14 residues. Trimming removed 3 bases at V and 7 bases at J, with 12 bases between. CDR3 sequence reads: CASSFQGAGGELFF. As DNA, the CDR3 is TGTGCCAGCAGTTTCCAAGGGGCCGGCGGGGAGCTGTTTTTT.

The chain links TRBV28 to TRBJ1-4; no reliable D call. The germline V and J ends were trimmed by 2 bases and 2 bases, with 9 bases remaining between them. Germline V gene data show CDR1 as MDHEN and CDR2 as SYDVKM. This CDR3 is 15 amino acids long. As DNA, the CDR3 is TGTGCCAGCAGTTTACGACAAGGCACTAATGAAAAACTGTTTTTT. Translation: CASSLRQGTNEKLFF.